Following are 27 T cell receptor beta chains from one sample sequenced in a study of blood T cell repertoires in COVID-19. Libraries were prepared by immunoSEQ multiplex PCR; TCRdb keeps only in-frame clonotypes and omits some of them. This sample has about 30,000 clones, with roughly 88% found just once. Sequenced: peripheral blood. The receptors stem from a human donor in a cohort sampled during active COVID-19.

DNA for the CDR3: TGTGCCAGCAGCCATAGCCGGACAGGGGGTTTGAACACTGAAGCTTTCTTT. Translation gives CASSHSRTGGLNTEAFF. V usage is TRBV5-6 and J usage is TRBJ1-1, with 10 bases fitting TRBD1. The CDR3 is 17 amino acids. Germline V lookup: CDR1 SGHDT, CDR2 YYEEEE. V lost 4 bases, J lost 0 bases, and 9 bases stayed unmatched.

The chain recombines TRBV7-2 with TRBJ2-1; 7 bases are shared with TRBD2. CDR1 and CDR2 (germline): SGHTA, FQGNSA. The CDR3 spans 15 residues. Trimming removed 0 bases from V and 4 bases from J; junction bases left unmatched: 3. CDR3 protein: CASSLARGVYNEQFF. CDR3 nucleotides: TGTGCCAGCAGCTTAGCACGGGGGGTATACAATGAGCAGTTCTTC.

The CDR3 protein is CASSEQTLFALGPRGEAFF. CDR3 sequence (DNA): TGTGCCAGCAGTGAACAGACCCTATTTGCCCTAGGGCCCAGGGGTGAAGCTTTCTTT. The chain combines TRBV6-1 with TRBJ1-1; possibly TRBD1 for D (6 bases). V was cut by 2 bases and J by 7 bases, with 29 bases left in between. Germline-derived CDR1 and CDR2 are MNHNS and SASEGT. The CDR3 length is 19 residues.

The CDR3 loop is CASSQGWQGGAFF. CDR3 coding DNA: TGTGCCAGCAGCCAAGGTTGGCAGGGGGGTGCTTTCTTT. The chain has TRBV5-8 and TRBJ1-1; 7 bases agree with TRBD1. J was trimmed by 11 bases and V by 4 bases; bases with no gene match: 11. The CDR3 covers 13 residues. The germline V gene encodes CDR1 SGHTS and CDR2 YDEGEE. Full variable domain (rest looked up from reference TRBV5-8 and TRBJ1-1): EAGVTQSPTHLIKTRGQQATLRCSPISGHTSVYWYQQALGLGLQFLLWYDEGEERNRGNFPPRFSGRQFPNYSSELNVNALELEDSALYLCASSQGWQGGAFFGQGTRLTVV.

The chain links TRBV25-1 to TRBJ2-6; TRBD1 might be the D (6 bases). CDR1 is MGHDK and CDR2 is SYGVNS in the germline V gene. Trimming pared 6 bases from V and 0 bases from J, leaving 12 bases between. The CDR3 sequence is 16 residues long. CDR3 sequence (DNA): TGTGCCAGCAGGCAAGCAGGGGACTCTGGGGCCAACGTCCTGACTTTC. Its translation is CASRQAGDSGANVLTF.

This clone was counted a single time. The chain joins TRBV21-1 to TRBJ2-2; the table assigns TRBD2, which was not confirmed against the DNA. TRBV21-1 is described as a pseudogene. The CDR3 loop spans 16 amino acids. CDR3 DNA: TGTGCCAGCAGCAGGGAGGGGACATCGGCAAGGGGGGAGCTGTTTTTT. It translates to CASSREGTSARGELFF.

The CDR3 is CASSRDTIGEQFF. As DNA, the CDR3 is TGTGCCAGCAGTCGGGACACCATTGGTGAGCAGTTCTTC. The V gene is TRBV6-5, the J gene TRBJ2-1; D may be TRBD1 (6 bases). This CDR3 is 13 amino acids long. The ends were cut back, 5 bases at V and 9 bases at J, with 14 bases in the middle. Germline V gene data show CDR1 as MNHEY and CDR2 as SVGAGI.

The chain is built from TRBV19 and TRBJ2-2; 7 nucleotides match TRBD1. The CDR3 has 12 residues. Trimming at V came to 4 bases and at J to 8 bases, leaving 1 base not matched to a gene. Germline CDR1 and CDR2: LNHDA and SQIVND (reference sequence). The CDR3 is CASSTGQGELFF. CDR3 nucleotide sequence: TGTGCCAGTAGTACGGGACAGGGGGAGCTGTTTTTT.

The chain recombines TRBV9 with TRBJ2-3; 8 bases map to TRBD1. The germline CDR1 and CDR2 sequences are SGDLS and YYNGEE. This CDR3 region has 17 residues. V lost 1 base and J lost 5; bases outside the gene matches: 12. This chain's CDR3 is CASSVTGGPTQGDTQYF. CDR3 coding DNA: TGTGCCAGCAGCGTAACAGGGGGGCCAACGCAAGGAGATACGCAGTATTTT.

The chain combines TRBV11-2 with TRBJ2-3; TRBD2 matches 8 bases. The CDR3 runs to 18 residues. Germline assignment: CDR1 SGHAT and CDR2 FQNNGV. The V and J ends lost 2 bases and 8 bases, in that order; junction bases with no gene match: 18. CDR3 residues: CASSLIRGSGTNLGTQYF. Here the CDR3 DNA reads TGTGCCAGCAGCTTAATCCGTGGTAGCGGGACCAACTTGGGTACGCAGTATTTT.

The chain couples TRBV7-2 to TRBJ2-7; 11 positions match TRBD2. CDR1 is SGHTA and CDR2 is FQGNSA in the germline V gene. The CDR3 consists of 18 residues. J gave up 0 bases and V 3 bases, and 10 bases lay outside the gene matches. CDR3 nucleotides: TGTGCCAGCAGCTTTCGTCCTAGCGGGGGGACTAGCTCCTACGAGCAGTACTTC. It translates to CASSFRPSGGTSSYEQYF.

The V call is TRBV12-3 or TRBV12-4, the J call TRBJ2-7; D uncertain. The V end was cut by 5 bases, the J end by 2 bases, with 7 bases between. This CDR3 has 12 residues. The CDR3 protein is CASSPQAYEQYF. CDR3 nucleotide sequence: TGTGCCAGCAGTCCACAAGCCTACGAGCAGTACTTC.

V usage is TRBV7-8 and J usage is TRBJ1-1, with no clear D. V was clipped by 6 bases and J by 0 bases, with 23 bases between them. The CDR3 runs to 18 residues. In germline, CDR1 is SGHVS, CDR2 FQNEAQ. The CDR3 is CASREGSLASRMNTEAFF. The CDR3 nucleotides read TGTGCCAGCAGGGAGGGCAGCTTAGCGTCTCGTATGAACACTGAAGCTTTCTTT.

The chain links TRBV9 to TRBJ2-1; 11 bases match TRBD2. Looked up from germline, CDR1 is SGDLS and CDR2 is YYNGEE. Unmatched junction bases numbered 13, after V lost 3 bases and J lost 8 bases. The length of the CDR3 is 17 residues. This chain's CDR3 is CASSALDLAGGLDEQFF. CDR3 coding DNA: TGTGCCAGCAGCGCCCTCGACTTAGCGGGGGGGCTCGATGAGCAGTTCTTC.

This chain joins TRBV19 and TRBJ1-2; TRBD1 aligns across 9 bases. J gave up 2 bases and V 4 bases, and 8 bases lay outside the gene matches. The CDR3 spans 16 residues. Germline CDR1 and CDR2: LNHDA and SQIVND (reference sequence). The CDR3: CASSRGQGLSNYGYTF. Here the CDR3 DNA reads TGTGCCAGTAGTAGGGGACAGGGATTATCAAACTATGGCTACACCTTC.

This chain joins TRBV24-1 and TRBJ2-5; 12 bases are a match to TRBD1. V lost 12 bases, J lost 5 bases, and 21 bases stayed unmatched. CDR1 is KGHDR and CDR2 is SFDVKD in the germline V gene. CDR3 length: 18 amino acids. CDR3 in amino acids: CAPGRRDRGRRSGETQYF. CDR3 nucleotides: TGTGCCCCGGGGAGGCGGGACAGGGGGCGAAGGTCTGGGGAGACCCAGTACTTC.

About this clone itself: In the same sample, other DNA sequences code for this CDR3. CDR3 in amino acids: CASRLTSGGTDTQYF. The CDR3 DNA sequence: TGTGCCAGCAGACTCACTAGCGGGGGGACAGATACGCAGTATTTT. The rearrangement links TRBV27 to TRBJ2-3; 12 positions agree with TRBD2. V gave up 6 bases and J gave up 3 bases; unmatched junction bases: 4. Germline values: CDR1 MNHEY, CDR2 SMNVEV (reference sequence). The CDR3 is 15 residues long.

The chain employs TRBV5-6 and TRBJ2-3; 9 bases match TRBD2. Per the germline V gene, CDR1 is SGHDT and CDR2 is YYEEEE. This CDR3 is built from 17 residues. The ends lost 4 bases at V and 3 bases at J; junction bases unmatched: 12. In DNA form, the CDR3 reads TGTGCCAGCAGCCTGAAGGGAAGCGGGGGGCCTACAGATACGCAGTATTTT. Translation: CASSLKGSGGPTDTQYF.

V usage is TRBV25-1 and J usage is TRBJ1-6; the D gene is possibly TRBD1 (6 bases). From germline, CDR1 is MGHDK and CDR2 SYGVNS. Trimming took off 6 bases at V and 7 bases at J, with 10 bases between the two ends. The CDR3 runs to 13 residues. DNA of the CDR3: TGTGCCAGCAGGGGGCAGGGGAATTCACCCCTCCACTTT. Protein product: CASRGQGNSPLHF.

The rearrangement joins TRBV11-3 to TRBJ1-1, with unresolved D. Trimming stripped 6 bases from V and 3 bases from J, with 11 bases between. Germline-derived CDR1 and CDR2 are SGHNT and YENEEA. CDR3 length: 13 residues. The CDR3 protein is CASSQSVHTEAFF. In nucleotides, the CDR3 is TGTGCCAGCAGTCAGAGCGTTCACACTGAAGCTTTCTTT.

This clone occurred once. V and J are TRBV5-1 and TRBJ2-7, with D tentatively TRBD2 (6 bases). The germline V gene encodes CDR1 SGHRS and CDR2 YFSETQ. V was clipped by 0 bases and J by 2 bases, with 15 bases between them. CDR3 length: 16 residues. CDR3 DNA: TGCGCCAGCAGCTTGGTGCGGGGCAGGGAGGCCTACGAGCAGTACTTC. It codes for CASSLVRGREAYEQYF.

The genes are TRBV30 and TRBJ1-5; weak D call: TRBD1 (5 bases). V lost 1 base and J lost 7, with 11 bases in between. Germline loops: CDR1 GTSNPN, CDR2 SVGIG (reference sequence). The CDR3 loop spans 13 amino acids. The CDR3 is CAWSAGVEQPQHF. CDR3 sequence (DNA): TGTGCCTGGAGTGCGGGGGTGGAGCAGCCCCAGCATTTT.

The chain recombines TRBV5-1 with TRBJ2-2; D is possibly TRBD2 (6 bases). The CDR3 sequence is 16 residues long. V was clipped by 0 bases and J by 0 bases, with 9 bases between them. The V gene's germline CDR1 is SGHRS and CDR2 YFSETQ. The CDR3 nucleotides are TGCGCCAGCAGCTTGGCCCCTAGCGCGAACACCGGGGAGCTGTTTTTT. Translation gives CASSLAPSANTGELFF.

CDR3 sequence (DNA): TGCGCCAGCAGCTTGGATGGGACACTAAGGGATTACCAAGAGACCCAGTACTTC. Translated: CASSLDGTLRDYQETQYF. The chain links TRBV5-1 to TRBJ2-5, with a possible D match to TRBD1 (6 bases). This CDR3 spans 18 amino acids. Germline values: CDR1 SGHRS, CDR2 YFSETQ. With 0 bases removed from V and 0 bases from J, the gap between germline ends came to 18 bases.

The chain links TRBV19 to TRBJ1-1; the D is unclear. This CDR3 is 13 amino acids long. V gave up 3 bases and J gave up 3 bases, with 8 bases separating them. Germline V gene sequence: CDR1 LNHDA, CDR2 SQIVND (reference sequence). The CDR3 region has the DNA TGTGCCAGTAGTATTGAGGGAGACACTGAAGCTTTCTTT. Protein: CASSIEGDTEAFF.

The V call is TRBV4-1, the J call TRBJ2-3, with 7 bases lining up with TRBD2. V lost 3 bases and J lost 2; bases outside the gene matches: 11. The CDR3 length is 17 residues. Germline V gene lookup returns CDR1 MGHRA and CDR2 YSYEKL. The CDR3 DNA sequence: TGCGCCAGCAGCCACCAAGGGCTAGCGGCGCACACAGATACGCAGTATTTT. This sequence encodes CASSHQGLAAHTDTQYF.

This clone was counted only a few times. This rearrangement joins TRBV11-1 to TRBJ2-1; a weak D match, TRBD2 (5 bases). Per germline, CDR1 SGHAT and CDR2 FQDESV (reference sequence). V was cut by 3 bases and J by 2 bases, with 8 bases left in between. CDR3 size: 14 residues. CDR3 nucleotides: TGTGCCAGCAGCTTCCCCGGGGCCTACAATGAGCAGTTCTTC. Its translation is CASSFPGAYNEQFF.